The 20 T cell receptor beta chains below were found in one sample sequenced in a study of T-cell reconstitution after alpha-beta-depleted transplantation in children. For TCRbeta, the library was prepared with unique molecular identifiers. TCRdb independently ran MiXCR on the PCR reads; one entry per CDR3 protein. The sample lists 600,000 to 700,000 distinct CDR3 sequences, less than 15% seen once, with 0.79% in the top ten. The specimen comprised PBMCs, sampled before TCRalphabeta/CD19-depleted stem cell transplant. The receptors come from a girl under 10 years old with congenital amegakaryocytic thrombocytopenia, due to receive a stem cell transplant.

The table lists this clonotype with a few counts. This chain joins TRBV15 and TRBJ1-1; TRBD1 agrees at 7 bases. The length of the CDR3 is 16 residues. V gave up 0 bases and J gave up 4 bases; unmatched junction bases: 8. The germline V gene encodes CDR1 LNHNV and CDR2 YYDKDF (reference sequence). The CDR3 DNA follows: TGTGCCACCAGCAGAGAATACAGGGGTAAGGGCACTGAAGCTTTCTTT. Translating it yields CATSREYRGKGTEAFF.

This clonotype appeared a few times. The V gene is TRBV13, the J gene TRBJ1-2, with D unresolved. The germline V and J ends were trimmed by 8 bases and 8 bases, with 9 bases remaining between them. Per the germline V gene, CDR1 is PRHDT and CDR2 is FYEKMQ (reference sequence). The length of the CDR3 is 10 residues. CDR3 sequence reads: CASRYEGYTF. The CDR3 DNA sequence: TGTGCCAGCCGCTACGAGGGCTACACCTTC.

The chain carries TRBV19 and TRBJ1-5; no reliable D call. Trimming removed 3 bases at V and 0 bases at J, with 3 bases between. The CDR3 spans 13 residues. Germline CDR1 and CDR2: LNHDA and SQIVND (reference sequence). The DNA of the CDR3 is TGTGCCAGTAGTATCGCTAGCAATCAGCCCCAGCATTTT. This encodes CASSIASNQPQHF.

This clonotype was seen many times. CDR3 sequence: CASSTYGAVEAFF. The DNA of the CDR3 is TGTGCCAGCAGCACCTACGGGGCTGTTGAAGCTTTCTTT. V gene TRBV7-9 combines with J gene TRBJ1-1, with D perhaps matching TRBD1 (5 bases). The length of the CDR3 is 13 residues. Trimming pared 5 bases from V and 7 bases from J, leaving 14 bases between. Per the germline V gene, CDR1 is SEHNR and CDR2 is FQNEAQ (reference sequence). Combining the CDR3 with reference TRBV7-9 and TRBJ1-1 gives the whole variable domain DTGVSQNPRHKITKRGQNVTFRCDPISEHNRLYWYRQTLGQGPEFLTYFQNEAQLEKSRLLSDRFSAERPKGSFSTLEIQRTEQGDSAMYLCASSTYGAVEAFFGQGTRLTVV.

The rearrangement uses TRBV2 and TRBJ2-7; 11 bases map to TRBD2. Germline CDR1 and CDR2: SNHLY and FYNNEI. The V segment lost 7 bases and the J segment 0 bases; nucleotides outside the gene matches: 5. The CDR3 has 15 amino acids. The DNA of the CDR3 is TGTGCCAGCATGGGGACTAGCGGTTCCTCCTACGAGCAGTACTTC. Its protein is CASMGTSGSSYEQYF.

This clonotype has only a few counts. The rearrangement uses TRBV5-5 and TRBJ2-1; 11 bases line up with TRBD2. CDR3 length equals 15 residues. The V and J ends lost 3 bases and 5 bases, in that order; junction bases with no gene match: 4. Germline CDR1 is SGHKS and CDR2 is YYEKEE (reference sequence). The CDR3, as DNA: TGTGCCAGCAGCTCGACTAGCGGGGAAAACAATGAGCAGTTCTTC. Amino acids: CASSSTSGENNEQFF.

This clonotype was observed at least ten times. V is TRBV6-2 or TRBV6-3 and J is TRBJ2-3; 7 nucleotides agree with TRBD2. V shed 3 bases, J shed 1 base, and the junction held 4 bases outside the gene matches. This CDR3 has 15 residues. The germline V gene encodes CDR1 MNHEY and CDR2 SVGEGT. CDR3 bases: TGTGCCAGCAGTTATTTGCTAGCGGGCACAGATACGCAGTATTTT. This codes for CASSYLLAGTDTQYF.

The chain uses TRBV29-1 and TRBJ2-1, with D perhaps TRBD1 (5 bases). The germline V gene has CDR1 SQVTM and CDR2 ANQGSEA. V lost 4 bases, J lost 0 bases, and 13 bases lay in between. The CDR3 sequence is 15 residues long. CDR3 DNA: TGCAGCGTTGTGGGGCTCCCGAGCTCCTACAATGAGCAGTTCTTC. Translation gives CSVVGLPSSYNEQFF.

This clonotype was found a few times. The V and J genes are TRBV28 and TRBJ2-3; D assignment may be TRBD1 or TRBD2 (5 bases each). V was pared by 3 bases and J by 4 bases, with 11 bases between. The CDR3 is 14 residues long. Germline lookup yields CDR1 MDHEN and CDR2 SYDVKM. CDR3 DNA: TGTGCCAGCAGTTTTAACGGGGCCCCAGATACGCAGTATTTT. It specifies CASSFNGAPDTQYF.

This clonotype was seen ten or more times. CDR3 DNA sequence: TGTGCCAGCAGTGGGGGACAGAACTCTGGAAACACCATATATTTT. The encoded protein is CASSGGQNSGNTIYF. The chain combines TRBV6-1 with TRBJ1-3; 7 bases line up with TRBD1. V lost 4 bases to trimming and J lost 0 bases; unmatched junction nucleotides: 3. This CDR3 is 15 amino acids long. CDR1 MNHNS and CDR2 SASEGT come from the germline V gene.

This clonotype was recorded many times. This chain connects TRBV20-1 to TRBJ2-1; 9 bases match TRBD2. In germline, CDR1 is DFQATT, CDR2 SNEGSKA (reference sequence). The CDR3 has 13 residues. V shed 4 bases and J 5 bases; nucleotides not matched to a gene: 3. The CDR3 region is CSATSGGNNEQFF. The CDR3 DNA sequence: TGCAGTGCTACCAGCGGGGGGAACAATGAGCAGTTCTTC.

The J gene is TRBJ1-1, the V gene TRBV7-9; weak D call: TRBD1 (5 bases). CDR1 and CDR2 from the germline V gene are SEHNR and FQNEAQ (reference sequence). The germline V and J ends were trimmed by 3 bases and 3 bases, with 20 bases remaining between them. The CDR3 runs 17 residues. The CDR3: CASSFPRPTSGDTEAFF. The CDR3 DNA reads as TGTGCCAGCAGCTTCCCACGGCCAACCTCGGGGGACACTGAAGCTTTCTTT.

This clonotype was seen repeatedly, ten times or more. The chain has TRBV20-1 and TRBJ2-3; 12 nucleotides align to TRBD2. V lost 6 bases and J lost 4; bases outside the gene matches: 5. The germline CDR1 and CDR2 sequences are DFQATT and SNEGSKA (reference sequence). The CDR3 has 14 amino acids. The CDR3: CSAPTSGRPDTQYF. For the CDR3, the DNA is TGCAGTGCCCCTACTAGCGGGAGGCCAGATACGCAGTATTTT.

The table lists this clonotype with a few counts. The chain is built from TRBV20-1 and TRBJ2-4, with a possible D match to TRBD1 (5 bases). The CDR3 contains 15 residues. The germline CDR1 and CDR2 sequences are DFQATT and SNEGSKA (reference sequence). V lost 3 bases to trimming and J lost 0 bases, with 12 bases between them. As DNA, the CDR3 is TGCAGTGCTAGGACAGCCGCTATAGCCAAAAACATTCAGTACTTC. Its translation is CSARTAAIAKNIQYF.

This chain uses TRBV20-1 with TRBJ2-7, with TRBD2 matching 15 bases. Germline trimming cut 6 bases from V and 2 bases from J; bases unmatched to any gene: 2. The germline gives CDR1 DFQATT, CDR2 SNEGSKA (reference sequence). The CDR3 contains 14 residues. Here the CDR3 DNA reads TGCAGTGCAAGGACTAGCGGGGGGGCCTACGAGCAGTACTTC. Encoded protein: CSARTSGGAYEQYF.

This clonotype showed up just a few times. The V call is TRBV5-1, the J call TRBJ1-1; TRBD1 agrees at 7 bases. Unmatched junction bases numbered 16, after V lost 4 bases and J lost 4 bases. There are 17 residues in the CDR3. CDR1 and CDR2 (germline): SGHRS, YFSETQ. CDR3 nucleotide sequence: TGCGCCAGCAGCACCCAGACAGGGCCTCGGACTAGCACTGAAGCTTTCTTT. Its protein product is CASSTQTGPRTSTEAFF.

This clonotype was recorded at least ten times. The V call is TRBV12-3 or TRBV12-4, the J call TRBJ1-2, with TRBD1 matching 8 bases. V shed 6 bases, J shed 7 bases, and the junction held 7 bases outside the gene matches. CDR3 size: 13 residues. The CDR3 spells CASRPLDRGGYTF. The CDR3, as DNA: TGTGCCAGCAGGCCCCTCGACAGGGGTGGCTACACCTTC.

This clonotype was seen only once. The chain has TRBV28 and TRBJ2-3; TRBD2 is a possible D gene (6 bases). V dropped 6 bases and J dropped 5 bases, with 12 bases sitting between them. In germline, CDR1 is MDHEN, CDR2 SYDVKM. The CDR3 sequence is 13 residues long. The CDR3 protein is CASRPDGGDTQYF. DNA for the CDR3: TGTGCCAGCAGACCCGACGGGGGAGATACGCAGTATTTT.

This clonotype was seen repeatedly, ten times or more. This chain links TRBV7-6 with TRBJ2-1; D ambiguous. The CDR3 covers 16 residues. Germline values: CDR1 SGHVS, CDR2 FNYEAQ. V dropped 0 bases and J dropped 0 bases, with 9 bases sitting between them. DNA of the CDR3: TGTGCCAGCAGCTTAGCCATCCCCAGCTCCTACAATGAGCAGTTCTTC. It is translated as CASSLAIPSSYNEQFF.

In its sample, this clonotype was seen many times. The chain links TRBV24-1 to TRBJ1-1; tentative D call: TRBD1 (5 bases). Germline V gene lookup returns CDR1 KGHDR and CDR2 SFDVKD. The CDR3 is made up of 12 amino acids. Trimming left V 4 bases short and J 7 bases short, with 9 bases between. The CDR3 DNA reads as TGTGCCACCAGTGAGGGTGGGGGTGAAGCTTTCTTT. Protein sequence: CATSEGGGEAFF.